These 12 T cell receptor beta chains share one sample of origin, sequenced in a study of brain T cells in children with intractable seizures. This table comes from immunoSEQ multiplex PCR, and its TCRdb copy is limited to in-frame clones, with some not included. This table has about 340,000 clones, more than 85% appearing once. Time point denoted: blood from clinic visit 5 months post-surgery; TSC patient then seizure free. The sample consisted of peripheral blood, taken about 5 months after surgery. All receptors come from a boy younger than two with tuberous sclerosis and intractable seizures.

The chain joins TRBV7-8 to TRBJ2-1; weak D call: TRBD1 (5 bases). CDR1 and CDR2 (germline): SGHVS, FQNEAQ. V lost 1 base and J lost 2, with 9 bases in between. This CDR3 contains 15 residues. The chain's CDR3 is CASSLGRVPYNEQFF. The CDR3 nucleotides are TGTGCCAGCAGCTTAGGCAGGGTCCCCTACAATGAGCAGTTCTTC.

The CDR3 coding sequence is TGTGCCAGCAGCATAACCGGGACAGGGACGGGCGAGCAGTACTTC. Protein sequence: CASSITGTGTGEQYF. This sequence joins TRBV5-4 and TRBJ2-7, with TRBD1 matching 9 bases. The length of the CDR3 is 15 residues. The V gene end was trimmed by 4 bases and the J gene end by 6 bases; junction bases not matched to a gene: 11. Germline V gene lookup returns CDR1 SGHNT and CDR2 YYREEE (reference sequence). Variable domain in full (rest from reference TRBV5-4 and TRBJ2-7): ETGVTQSPTHLIKTRGQQVTLRCSSQSGHNTVSWYQQALGQGPQFIFQYYREEENGRGNFPPRFSGLQFPNYSSELNVNALELDDSALYLCASSITGTGTGEQYFGPGTRLTVT.

J is TRBJ1-2 and V is TRBV10-3; D is perhaps TRBD1 (6 bases). CDR3 length equals 16 residues. Germline V gene sequence: CDR1 ENHRY, CDR2 SYGVKD. V lost 10 bases to trimming and J lost 4 bases, with 25 bases between them. The CDR3 DNA sequence: TGTGCCACCCTCGGACAGCTCCGCACCTCCTTCTATGGCTACACCTTC. Translating gives CATLGQLRTSFYGYTF.

The chain couples TRBV23-1 to TRBJ1-2, with D perhaps TRBD1 (5 bases). TRBV23-1 is filed as an ORF, its function uncertain. The ends were cut back, 6 bases at V and 8 bases at J, with 22 bases in the middle. The CDR3 runs 15 residues. The DNA of the CDR3 is TGCGCCAGCAGGCGAGCAGGGAGGGAATTTCGGGGCTACACCTTC. Translating it yields CASRRAGREFRGYTF.

The CDR3 sequence is CASSRGLAGGDEQFF. CDR3 coding DNA: TGTGCCAGCAGTCGGGGACTAGCGGGAGGGGATGAGCAGTTCTTC. This chain uses TRBV7-2 with TRBJ2-1, with 16 nucleotides matching TRBD2. The J segment lost 8 bases and the V segment lost 6 bases, leaving 4 bases of the junction unmatched. The CDR3 totals 15 residues. CDR1 is SGHTA, CDR2 FQGNSA, per germline.

The chain carries TRBV4-2 and TRBJ1-2, with 7 bases matching TRBD1. The CDR3 loop spans 16 amino acids. Germline CDR1 LGHNA, CDR2 YNFKEQ. The V gene end was trimmed by 1 base and the J gene end by 1 base; junction bases not matched to a gene: 6. The CDR3 region has the DNA TGTGCCAGCAGCCAAGGTGGGGACAGACTTAACTATGGCTACACCTTC. Translating gives CASSQGGDRLNYGYTF.

The V gene is TRBV9, the J gene TRBJ2-7, with 7 nucleotides matching TRBD2. Germline CDR1 SGDLS, CDR2 YYNGEE. The CDR3 sequence is 17 residues long. V lost 4 bases, J lost 0 bases, and 13 bases stayed unmatched. The CDR3 region is CASSLSLAAKPSYEQYF. The CDR3 nucleotides are TGTGCCAGCAGCTTATCCCTAGCGGCTAAACCCTCCTACGAGCAGTACTTC.

The chain recombines TRBV24-1 with TRBJ2-7, with 7 bases identical to TRBD1. V shed 4 bases, J shed 7 bases, and the junction held 9 bases outside the gene matches. CDR1 and CDR2 (germline): KGHDR, SFDVKD. The CDR3 spans 14 residues. The CDR3 region has the DNA TGTGCCACCAGTGACTCCGACAGGGCTCAGGAGCAGTACTTC. This sequence encodes CATSDSDRAQEQYF.

The CDR3 nucleotides are TGTGCCAGCAGCTTATGGGACGGCCAGCGGCAGTACTTC. Amino acid sequence: CASSLWDGQRQYF. The J gene is TRBJ2-7, the V gene TRBV7-2; D assignment may be TRBD1 or TRBD2 (5 bases each). The CDR3 sequence is 13 residues long. V shed 2 bases and J shed 9 bases, with 14 bases lying between them. In germline, CDR1 is SGHTA, CDR2 FQGNSA.

This clone was counted a single time. The chain recombines TRBV6-5 with TRBJ2-7, with 11 positions matching TRBD2. The CDR3 is 15 amino acids. V was clipped by 6 bases and J by 1 base; unmatched bases: 5. Germline V CDR1 and CDR2: MNHEY, SVGAGI. The CDR3: CASRPTSGISYEQYF. The DNA of the CDR3 is TGTGCCAGCAGGCCGACTAGCGGGATTTCCTACGAGCAGTACTTC.

The chain combines TRBV18 with TRBJ1-4, with D uncertain. Trimming removed 4 bases from V and 5 bases from J, with 14 bases in between. The germline V gene has CDR1 KGHSH and CDR2 LQKENI. This CDR3 contains 15 residues. Here the CDR3 reads CASSLRPAQNEKLFF. The CDR3 DNA follows: TGTGCCAGCTCACTACGGCCGGCCCAAAATGAAAAACTGTTTTTT.

This sequence joins TRBV27 and TRBJ1-2; a possible D gene is TRBD1 (5 bases). V was pared by 5 bases and J by 8 bases, with 18 bases between. This CDR3 spans 14 amino acids. The germline V gene has CDR1 MNHEY and CDR2 SMNVEV (reference sequence). The DNA of the CDR3 is TGTGCCAGCAGTCCCGTCTCAGGGTCTTGGGGCTACACCTTC. Amino acids: CASSPVSGSWGYTF.